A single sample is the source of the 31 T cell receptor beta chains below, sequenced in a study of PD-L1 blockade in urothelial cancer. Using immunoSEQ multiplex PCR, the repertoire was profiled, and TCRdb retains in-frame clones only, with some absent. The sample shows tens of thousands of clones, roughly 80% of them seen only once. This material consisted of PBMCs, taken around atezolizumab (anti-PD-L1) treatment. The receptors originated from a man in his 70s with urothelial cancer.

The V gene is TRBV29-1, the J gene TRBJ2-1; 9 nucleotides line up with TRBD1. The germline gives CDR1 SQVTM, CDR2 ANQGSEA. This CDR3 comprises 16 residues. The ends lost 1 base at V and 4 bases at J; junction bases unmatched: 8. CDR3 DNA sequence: TGCAGCGTTGAAGCTTCTGGGACAGGGTCATACAATGAGCAGTTCTTC. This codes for CSVEASGTGSYNEQFF.

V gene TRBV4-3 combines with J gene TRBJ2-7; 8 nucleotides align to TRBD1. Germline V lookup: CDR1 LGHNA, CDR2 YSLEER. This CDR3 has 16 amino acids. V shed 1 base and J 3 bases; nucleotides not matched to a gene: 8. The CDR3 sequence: CASSQGTGGQNYEQYF. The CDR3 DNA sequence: TGCGCCAGCAGCCAAGGTACAGGGGGTCAGAACTACGAGCAGTACTTC.

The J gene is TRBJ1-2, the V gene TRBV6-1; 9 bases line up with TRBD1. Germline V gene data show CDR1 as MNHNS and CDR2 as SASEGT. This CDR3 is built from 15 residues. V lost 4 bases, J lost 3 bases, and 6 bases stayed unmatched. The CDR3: CASSAQQGADYGYTF. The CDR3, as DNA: TGTGCCAGCAGTGCCCAACAGGGGGCGGACTATGGCTACACCTTC.

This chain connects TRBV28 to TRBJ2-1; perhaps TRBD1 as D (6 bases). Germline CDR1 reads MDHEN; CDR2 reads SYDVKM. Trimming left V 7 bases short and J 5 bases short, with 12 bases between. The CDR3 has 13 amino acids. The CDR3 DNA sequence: TGTGCCAGCATTGGACAGTTCGACAATGAGCAGTTCTTC. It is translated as CASIGQFDNEQFF.

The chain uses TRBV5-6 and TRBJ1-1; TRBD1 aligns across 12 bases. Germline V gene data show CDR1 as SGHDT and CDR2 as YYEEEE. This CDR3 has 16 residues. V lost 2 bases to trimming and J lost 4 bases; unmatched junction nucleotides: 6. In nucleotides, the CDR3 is TGTGCCAGCAGCTTTGGGACAGGGGGCTTGAGCACTGAAGCTTTCTTT. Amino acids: CASSFGTGGLSTEAFF.

CDR3 region: CASSDAGGGETQYF. The CDR3 DNA sequence: TGCGCCAGCAGTGACGCGGGAGGGGGAGAGACCCAGTACTTC. The chain carries TRBV10-2 and TRBJ2-5; 9 bases align to TRBD2. The CDR3 sequence is 14 residues long. With V trimmed by 3 bases and J by 4 bases, 3 bases remained unmatched. CDR1 is WSHSY, CDR2 SAAADI, per germline.

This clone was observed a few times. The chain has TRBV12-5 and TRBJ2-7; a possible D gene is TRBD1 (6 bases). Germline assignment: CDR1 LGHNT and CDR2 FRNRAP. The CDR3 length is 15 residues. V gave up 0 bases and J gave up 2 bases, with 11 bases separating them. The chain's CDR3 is CASGLVSPGAYEQYF. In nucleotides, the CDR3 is TGTGCTAGTGGTTTGGTAAGTCCAGGGGCCTACGAGCAGTACTTC.

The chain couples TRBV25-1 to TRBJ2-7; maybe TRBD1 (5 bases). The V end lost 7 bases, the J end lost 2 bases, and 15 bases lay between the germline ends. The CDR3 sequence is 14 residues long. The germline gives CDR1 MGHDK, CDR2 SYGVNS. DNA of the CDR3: TGTGCCAGCACCATGGGCAGGGCCCCCTACGAGCAGTACTTC. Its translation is CASTMGRAPYEQYF.

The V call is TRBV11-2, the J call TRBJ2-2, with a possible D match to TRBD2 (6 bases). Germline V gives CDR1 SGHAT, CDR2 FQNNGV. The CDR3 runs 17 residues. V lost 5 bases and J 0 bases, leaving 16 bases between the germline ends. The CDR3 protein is CASSPRGGTSNTGELFF. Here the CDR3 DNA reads TGTGCCAGCAGCCCCCGGGGCGGGACCTCGAACACCGGGGAGCTGTTTTTT.

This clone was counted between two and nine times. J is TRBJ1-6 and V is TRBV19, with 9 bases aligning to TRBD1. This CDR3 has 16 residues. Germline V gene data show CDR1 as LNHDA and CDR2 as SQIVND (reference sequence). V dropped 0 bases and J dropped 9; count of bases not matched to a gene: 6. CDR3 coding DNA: TGTGCCAGTAGTATAGATGCGGGACAGGGCGGTTCACCCCTCCACTTT. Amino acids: CASSIDAGQGGSPLHF.

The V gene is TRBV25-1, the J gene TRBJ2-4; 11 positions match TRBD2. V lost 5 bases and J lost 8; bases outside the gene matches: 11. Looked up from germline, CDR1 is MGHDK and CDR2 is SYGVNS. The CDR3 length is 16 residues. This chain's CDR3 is CASSRGTSGSGDIQYF. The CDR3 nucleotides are TGTGCCAGCAGTAGGGGGACTAGCGGTAGCGGAGACATTCAGTACTTC.

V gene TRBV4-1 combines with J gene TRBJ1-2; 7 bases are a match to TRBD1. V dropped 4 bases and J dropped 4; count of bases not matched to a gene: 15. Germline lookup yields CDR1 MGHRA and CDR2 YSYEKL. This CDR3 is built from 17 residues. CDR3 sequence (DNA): TGCGCCAGCAGCCCTAGACAGGGAGGTGCCTCTGGCTATGGCTACACCTTC. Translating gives CASSPRQGGASGYGYTF.

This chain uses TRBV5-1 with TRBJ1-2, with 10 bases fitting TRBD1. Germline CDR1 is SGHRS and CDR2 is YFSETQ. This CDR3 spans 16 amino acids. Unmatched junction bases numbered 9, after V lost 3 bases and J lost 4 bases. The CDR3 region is CASSYGGTGEAYGYTF. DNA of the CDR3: TGCGCCAGCAGCTATGGAGGGACAGGGGAGGCCTATGGCTACACCTTC.

Here the CDR3 DNA reads TGTGCCAGTAGAGGACTAGCTGAGACCCAGTACTTC. Protein: CASRGLAETQYF. V gene TRBV19 combines with J gene TRBJ2-5; 8 bases agree with TRBD2. The CDR3 runs to 12 residues. Germline CDR1 and CDR2: LNHDA and SQIVND (reference sequence). V dropped 6 bases and J dropped 5; count of bases not matched to a gene: 2.

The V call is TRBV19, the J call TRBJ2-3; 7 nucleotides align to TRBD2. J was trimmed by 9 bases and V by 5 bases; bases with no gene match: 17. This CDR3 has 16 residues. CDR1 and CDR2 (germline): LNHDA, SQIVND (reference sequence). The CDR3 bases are TGTGCCAGTAGTTGGGGGGGACTTACCGGGCGTGGGACGCAGTATTTT. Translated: CASSWGGLTGRGTQYF.

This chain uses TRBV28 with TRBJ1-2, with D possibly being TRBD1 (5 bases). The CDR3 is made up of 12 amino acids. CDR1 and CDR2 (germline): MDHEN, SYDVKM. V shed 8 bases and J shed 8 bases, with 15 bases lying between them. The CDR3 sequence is CASDSLGLGYTF. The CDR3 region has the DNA TGTGCCAGCGATTCGTTGGGGCTCGGCTACACCTTC.

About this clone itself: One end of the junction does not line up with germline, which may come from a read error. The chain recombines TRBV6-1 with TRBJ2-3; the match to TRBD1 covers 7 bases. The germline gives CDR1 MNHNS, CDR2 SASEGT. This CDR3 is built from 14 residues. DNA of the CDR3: TGTGCCAGCAGGGAAGGACAGGGCACAGATACGCAGTATTTT. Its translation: CASREGQGTDTQYF.

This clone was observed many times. The CDR3: CASSSDEADTQYF. The CDR3 DNA sequence: TGTGCCAGCAGCTCCGACGAGGCAGATACGCAGTATTTT. V usage is TRBV5-6 and J usage is TRBJ2-3; D gene uncertain. This CDR3 is 13 amino acids long. V lost 3 bases and J 4 bases, leaving 9 bases between the germline ends. From germline, CDR1 is SGHDT and CDR2 YYEEEE.

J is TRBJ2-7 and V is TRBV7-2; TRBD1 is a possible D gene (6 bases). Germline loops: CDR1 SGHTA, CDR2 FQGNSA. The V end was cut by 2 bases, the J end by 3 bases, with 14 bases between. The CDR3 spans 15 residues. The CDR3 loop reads CASSLLGAQGYEQYF. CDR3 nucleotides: TGTGCCAGCAGCTTACTGGGGGCGCAGGGCTACGAGCAGTACTTC.

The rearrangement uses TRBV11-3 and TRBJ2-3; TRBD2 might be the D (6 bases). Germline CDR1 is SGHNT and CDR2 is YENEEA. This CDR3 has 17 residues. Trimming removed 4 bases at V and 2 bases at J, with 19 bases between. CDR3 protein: CASSSPAGGTFTDTQYF. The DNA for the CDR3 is TGTGCCAGCAGCTCCCCCGCTGGAGGGACGTTCACAGATACGCAGTATTTT.

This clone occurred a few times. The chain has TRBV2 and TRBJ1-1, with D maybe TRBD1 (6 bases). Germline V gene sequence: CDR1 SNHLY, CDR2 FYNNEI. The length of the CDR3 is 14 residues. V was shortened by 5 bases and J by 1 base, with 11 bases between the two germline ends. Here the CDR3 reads CASSQDRQNTEAFF. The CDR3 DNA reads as TGTGCCAGCAGTCAGGACAGACAGAACACTGAAGCTTTCTTT.

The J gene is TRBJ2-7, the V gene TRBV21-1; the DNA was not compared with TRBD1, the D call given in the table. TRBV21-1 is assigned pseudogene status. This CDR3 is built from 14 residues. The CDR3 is CASSPGQGTYEQYF. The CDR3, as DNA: TGTGCCAGCAGCCCCGGACAGGGGACCTACGAGCAGTACTTC.

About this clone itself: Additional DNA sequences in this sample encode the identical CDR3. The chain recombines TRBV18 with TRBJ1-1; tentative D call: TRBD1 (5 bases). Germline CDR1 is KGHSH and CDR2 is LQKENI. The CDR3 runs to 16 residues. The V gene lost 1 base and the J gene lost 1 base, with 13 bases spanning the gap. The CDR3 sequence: CASSPQTVRGNTEAFF. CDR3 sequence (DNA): TGTGCCAGCTCACCACAAACAGTAAGGGGGAACACTGAAGCTTTCTTT.

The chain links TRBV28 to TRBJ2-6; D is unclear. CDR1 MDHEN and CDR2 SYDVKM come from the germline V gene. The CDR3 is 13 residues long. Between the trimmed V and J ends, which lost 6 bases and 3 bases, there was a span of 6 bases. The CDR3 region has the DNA TGTGCCAGCAGCCTAGGTGGGGCCAACGTCCTGACTTTC. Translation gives CASSLGGANVLTF. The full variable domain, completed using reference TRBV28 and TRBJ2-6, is DVKVTQSSRYLVKRTGEKVFLECVQDMDHENMFWYRQDPGLGLRLIYFSYDVKMKEKGDIPEGYSVSREKKERFSLILESASTNQTSMYLCASSLGGANVLTFGAGSRLTVL.

CDR3 sequence: CASSPGGGNQPQHF. CDR3 in DNA: TGTGCCAGCAGTCCCGGGGGTGGCAATCAGCCCCAGCATTTT. The chain carries TRBV7-9 and TRBJ1-5; a possible D gene is TRBD1 (5 bases). The CDR3 is 14 residues long. V gave up 6 bases and J gave up 2 bases, with 11 bases separating them. Germline V gives CDR1 SEHNR, CDR2 FQNEAQ (reference sequence).

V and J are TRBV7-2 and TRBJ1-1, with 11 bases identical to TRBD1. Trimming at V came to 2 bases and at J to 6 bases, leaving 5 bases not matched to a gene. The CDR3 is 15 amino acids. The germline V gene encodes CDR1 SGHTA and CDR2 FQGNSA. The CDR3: CASSLRPGQGAEAFF. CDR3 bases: TGTGCCAGCAGCTTACGGCCGGGACAGGGGGCTGAAGCTTTCTTT.

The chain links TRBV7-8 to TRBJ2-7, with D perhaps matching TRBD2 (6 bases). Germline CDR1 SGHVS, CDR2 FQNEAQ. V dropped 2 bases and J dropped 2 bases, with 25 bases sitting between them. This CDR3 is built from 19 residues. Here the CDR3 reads CASSLKQARMEGFTYEQYF. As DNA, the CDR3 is TGTGCCAGCAGCTTAAAGCAGGCCCGCATGGAGGGGTTTACCTACGAGCAGTACTTC.

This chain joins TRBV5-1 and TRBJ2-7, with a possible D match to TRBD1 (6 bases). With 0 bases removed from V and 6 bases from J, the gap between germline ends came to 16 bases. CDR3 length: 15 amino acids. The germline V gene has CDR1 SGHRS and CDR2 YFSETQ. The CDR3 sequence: CASSLEGGRRGEQYF. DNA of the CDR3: TGCGCCAGCAGCTTGGAAGGGGGTAGGAGAGGCGAGCAGTACTTC.

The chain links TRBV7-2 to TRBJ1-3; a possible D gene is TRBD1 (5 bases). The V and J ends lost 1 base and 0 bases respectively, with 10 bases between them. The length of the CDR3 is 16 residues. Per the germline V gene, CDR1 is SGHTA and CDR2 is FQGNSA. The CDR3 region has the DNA TGTGCCAGCAGCTTAGGACAGCGCAGCTCTGGAAACACCATATATTTT. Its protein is CASSLGQRSSGNTIYF. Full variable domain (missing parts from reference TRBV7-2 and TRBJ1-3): GAGVSQSPSNKVTEKGKDVELRCDPISGHTALYWYRQSLGQGLEFLIYFQGNSAPDKSGLPSDRFSAERTGGSVSTLTIQRTQQEDSAVYLCASSLGQRSSGNTIYFGEGSWLTVV.

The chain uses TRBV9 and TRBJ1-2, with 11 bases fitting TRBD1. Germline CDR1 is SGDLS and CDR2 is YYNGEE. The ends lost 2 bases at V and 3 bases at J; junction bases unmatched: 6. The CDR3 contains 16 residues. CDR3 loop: CASSVRGDRGDYGYTF. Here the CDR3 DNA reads TGTGCCAGCAGCGTTCGGGGGGACAGGGGGGACTATGGCTACACCTTC.

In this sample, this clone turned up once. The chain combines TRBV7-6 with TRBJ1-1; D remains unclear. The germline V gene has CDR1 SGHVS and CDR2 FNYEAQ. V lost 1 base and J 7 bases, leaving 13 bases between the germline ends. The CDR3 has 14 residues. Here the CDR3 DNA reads TGTGCCAGCAGCTTAGAAGGAGGACGGGATGAAGCTTTCTTT. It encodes CASSLEGGRDEAFF.